These T cell receptor beta chains were read from a single sample in a study of CD8+CD57+ T cells in acquired aplastic anemia. TCRdb independently ran MiXCR on the reads; one entry per CDR3 protein. The sample has around 190,000 distinct CDR3 sequences; less than 50% are singletons. Sequences were obtained from sorted CD4+, CD8+, or CD8+CD57+ T cells (not recorded which) from PBMCs. The receptors come from a human donor with aplastic anemia. CDR3s include the opening cysteine and the closing phenylalanine or tryptophan. The D gene is left open where the match is weak. Rows may omit the clone size; those that give it use once, few, many or a size class.

cdr3_aa,cdr3_nt,v_call,clone_size,j_call,cdr3_length,d_call
CATSDTSTPNEQFF,TGTGCCACCAGTGATACGTCCACCCCCAATGAGCAGTTCTTC,TRBV24-1,.,TRBJ2-1,14,.
CASRPGQGRMNTEAFF,TGTGCCAGTAGGCCCGGACAGGGGCGGATGAACACTGAAGCTTTCTTT,TRBV19,.,TRBJ1-1,16,TRBD1
CASNIRFYEQYF,TGTGCCAGCAACATCAGGTTCTACGAGCAGTACTTC,TRBV2,few,TRBJ2-7,12,.
CSAWRDTQYF,TGCAGCGCGTGGAGGGATACGCAGTATTTT,TRBV29-1,once,TRBJ2-3,10,.
CASSIGRTGRSYEQYF,TGTGCCAGTAGTATAGGTAGGACAGGGCGCTCCTACGAGCAGTACTTC,TRBV19,.,TRBJ2-7,16,TRBD1
CASSLNDKGNGYTF,TGTGCCAGCAGCTTAAACGATAAAGGGAATGGCTACACCTTC,TRBV7-9,many,TRBJ1-2,14,.
CASSPAGGGADTQYF,TGTGCCAGCAGCCCGGCGGGCGGGGGGGCCGATACGCAGTATTTT,TRBV11-2,.,TRBJ2-3,15,TRBD2
CATRGGLGNSPLHF,TGTGCCACCAGGGGGGGTCTAGGAAATTCACCCCTCCACTTT,TRBV15,few,TRBJ1-6,14,.
CAISDRANTDTQYF,TGTGCCATCAGTGATCGAGCCAACACAGATACGCAGTATTTT,TRBV10-3,.,TRBJ2-3,14,.
CASADRGTLHF,TGTGCCAGTGCCGACAGGGGAACCCTCCACTTT,TRBV19,.,TRBJ1-6,11,TRBD1
CASRMTGIPYNEQFF,TGCGCCAGCAGAATGACAGGGATACCCTACAATGAGCAGTTCTTC,TRBV5-1,.,TRBJ2-1,15,TRBD1
CAIGSQGRSRDGYTF,TGTGCCATCGGGTCACAGGGAAGGAGTAGGGATGGCTACACCTTC,TRBV10-3,.,TRBJ1-2,15,.
CSVAGLAGVGYNEQFF,TGCAGCGTTGCAGGACTAGCGGGAGTAGGCTACAATGAGCAGTTCTTC,TRBV29-1,.,TRBJ2-1,16,TRBD2
CASSVDSGGLYGYTF,TGTGCCAGCAGCGTAGACTCAGGGGGACTGTATGGCTACACCTTC,TRBV9,.,TRBJ1-2,15,TRBD1
CASSSLAGATDTQYF,TGTGCCAGCAGCTCTCTAGCGGGGGCCACAGATACGCAGTATTTT,TRBV5-6,many,TRBJ2-3,15,TRBD2
CASREAPDSEAFF,TGCGCCAGCCGGGAGGCGCCGGACAGTGAAGCTTTCTTT,TRBV10-1,.,TRBJ1-1,13,.
CASRRQDHSPLHF,TGTGCCAGCAGACGACAGGACCATTCACCCCTCCACTTT,TRBV12-3/TRBV12-4,many,TRBJ1-6,13,.
CASSSNALADTQYF,TGTGCCAGCAGCTCGAACGCGCTTGCAGATACGCAGTATTTT,TRBV5-4,.,TRBJ2-3,14,.
CASSIKDRVPGSYNDQYF,TGTGCCAGTAGTATTAAGGACAGGGTACCCGGCTCCTACAATGACCAGTACTTC,TRBV19,.,TRBJ2-5,18,TRBD1
CASSPPGANSPLHF,TGTGCCAGCAGCCCTCCGGGGGCCAATTCACCCCTCCACTTT,TRBV7-9,.,TRBJ1-6,14,.
CASSASYEQYF,TGTGCCAGCAGCGCAAGTTACGAGCAGTACTTC,TRBV11-2,many,TRBJ2-7,11,.
CASGNGIGYNEQFF,TGTGCTAGTGGGAACGGGATAGGATACAATGAGCAGTTCTTC,TRBV12-5,many,TRBJ2-1,14,.
CSAKREMAQYF,TGCAGTGCGAAACGGGAAATGGCGCAGTACTTC,TRBV20-1,.,TRBJ2-7,11,.
CASSQMGRTYEQYF,TGTGCCAGCAGCCAAATGGGGAGGACCTACGAGCAGTACTTC,TRBV6-5,many,TRBJ2-7,14,.